This TCR beta chain was found in a study of shared clonotypes between healthy human individuals. Naivety among CD8 cells was defined by CD45RO negativity and positive CCR7 selection, thereby excluding terminally differentiated effector memory CD45RA+ cells. Sequenced by immunoSEQ multiplex PCR; TCRdb stores in-frame clones only, minus some. Found here are about 2 million clones, roughly 95% of them singletons; the top ten hold 0.9% to 1.5%. In germline, CDR1 is MGHRA, CDR2 YSYEKL. The CDR3 extends over 16 amino acids. V lost 4 bases, J lost 4 bases, and 10 bases stayed unmatched. The chain is built from TRBV4-1 and TRBJ1-5; 7 bases agree with TRBD1. The clonotype originates from a man aged 18-30 years in good health. The material sequenced was naive CD8+ T cells sorted from blood. In DNA form, the CDR3 reads TGCGCCAGCAGCCCGGAACCGGGACAGAGGAATCAGCCCCAGCATTTT. It yields the protein CASSPEPGQRNQPQHF.